This T cell receptor beta chain was retrieved from a study of molecular identifiers for immune sequencing clone quantification. General study results and limits: Whereas naive cells kept under 1% of molecules in clones above 20 RNA copies, such clones held over 98% in effectors.

This clonotype was picked up many times. Its antigen is not identified. TCRdb processed the PCR reads anew with MiXCR; each CDR3 protein has one entry. The sample holds around 65,000 distinct CDR3 sequences; less than 20% are singletons and the top ten take about 1.6%. The specimen sequenced was naive CD8+ T cells from blood, with Jurkat cell RNA spiked in. Subset: FACS-sorted CD8+CD4-CCR7+CD45RA+ naive T cells. This clonotype originated in a human donor in good health. Some libraries in this study had Jurkat cell RNA spiked in.

Here the CDR3 reads CASSQDSAGNTEAFF. The DNA for the CDR3 is TGCGCCAGCAGCCAAGATTCGGCAGGGAACACTGAAGCTTTCTTT. V and J are TRBV4-3 and TRBJ1-1; D call uncertain. CDR3 length: 15 amino acids. Germline V gives CDR1 LGHNA, CDR2 YSLEER. V gave up 0 bases and J gave up 1 base, with 9 bases separating them.